Below are 2 T cell receptor beta chains sequenced from a single sample in a study of shared clonotypes between healthy human individuals. Profiled with immunoSEQ multiplex PCR; TCRdb holds only in-frame clones, not every one. The table records approximately 500,000 clones, 81% of them present only once. Specimen: PBMCs. The receptors derive from a woman aged 40 to 55 in good health. Some clones in this sample may be carry-over from other donors' samples.

As concerns this clone: A far bigger clonotype differs at one base, so this is likely a read error. The V and J genes are TRBV6-5 and TRBJ1-5; 7 nucleotides match TRBD2. The last part of the DNA fits TRBJ2-3 better; the J call may be wrong. The length of the CDR3 is 14 residues. Germline-derived CDR1 and CDR2 are MNHEY and SVGAGI. The CDR3 bases are TGTGCCAGCAGTTACCTGGGGGGGAATCAGCCCCAGTATTTT. It is translated as CASSYLGGNQPQYF.

CDR3 loop: CASSPRVGETQYF. Here the CDR3 DNA reads TGTGCCAGCAGCCCCAGGGTGGGGGAGACCCAGTACTTC. V usage is TRBV7-9 and J usage is TRBJ2-5; tentative D call: TRBD1 (5 bases). V was shortened by 5 bases and J by 5 bases, with 12 bases between the two germline ends. This CDR3 spans 13 amino acids. In germline, CDR1 is SEHNR, CDR2 FQNEAQ (reference sequence).